These 24 T cell receptor beta chains originate from one sample sequenced in a study of OX40 agonist ivuxolimab in advanced cancers. Clones were sequenced by immunoSEQ multiplex PCR, and TCRdb holds only the in-frame ones, with some missing. The data hold around 97,000 clones, with less than 85% observed a single time. The specimen was CD4+ or CD8+ T cells sorted from blood, collected in a trial of the OX40 agonist ivuxolimab. The source is an adult with an advanced solid tumor such as melanoma, head and neck, liver or kidney cancer.

Regarding this clone: At one of its ends the junction is not consistent with the germline gene, which may arise from a read error. This specimen includes other DNA sequences encoding the same CDR3. The V and J genes are TRBV15 and TRBJ1-3; maybe TRBD1 (5 bases). The CDR3 spans 15 residues. The germline V gene has CDR1 LNHNV and CDR2 YYDKDF (reference sequence). CDR3 in amino acids: CATSRDFGAGNTIYF. In DNA form, the CDR3 reads TGTGCCACCAGCAGAGATTTCGGGGCTGGAAATACCATATATTTT.

V gene TRBV9 combines with J gene TRBJ2-1; the D gene could be TRBD1 or TRBD2 (5 bases each). Germline CDR1 SGDLS, CDR2 YYNGEE. The V gene lost 2 bases and the J gene lost 7 bases, with 13 bases spanning the gap. The CDR3 totals 14 residues. The CDR3 DNA reads as TGTGCCAGCAGCGTTGGGACCTCTTGGAATGAGCAGTTCTTC. This gives the protein CASSVGTSWNEQFF.

V usage is TRBV5-6 and J usage is TRBJ1-5, with a possible D match to TRBD1 (6 bases). This CDR3 is built from 19 residues. V was clipped by 4 bases and J by 1 base, with 24 bases between them. Looked up from germline, CDR1 is SGHDT and CDR2 is YYEEEE. CDR3 bases: TGTGCCAGCAGCCGGACGACAGGTGGCATGGCTAAGAGCAATCAGCCCCAGCATTTT. Its translation: CASSRTTGGMAKSNQPQHF.

The chain has TRBV27 and TRBJ2-1; 13 bases line up with TRBD2. The CDR3 runs to 15 residues. The ends lost 7 bases at V and 9 bases at J; junction bases unmatched: 9. CDR1 and CDR2 (germline): MNHEY, SMNVEV (reference sequence). In nucleotides, the CDR3 is TGTGCCAGCACCCTCACTAGCGGGGGGGCGGTTGAGCAGTTCTTC. Its protein is CASTLTSGGAVEQFF.

The J gene is TRBJ2-7, the V gene TRBV6-1; 9 nucleotides agree with TRBD1. This CDR3 is built from 16 residues. Germline loops: CDR1 MNHNS, CDR2 SASEGT. V was pared by 4 bases and J by 4 bases, with 11 bases of the junction left unmatched. This chain's CDR3 is CASSAGTGHFGYEQYF. DNA of the CDR3: TGTGCCAGCAGTGCAGGGACAGGGCATTTTGGTTACGAGCAGTACTTC.

This chain uses TRBV7-9 with TRBJ2-6; tentatively, D is TRBD1 (6 bases). CDR1 and CDR2 (germline): SEHNR, FQNEAQ (reference sequence). This CDR3 has 19 residues. V lost 4 bases and J lost 2, with 21 bases in between. CDR3 sequence: CASSSLNRAFRTGANVLTF. The CDR3 coding sequence is TGTGCCAGCAGCTCTCTCAACAGGGCATTCAGGACTGGGGCCAACGTCCTGACTTTC.

The chain is built from TRBV5-1 and TRBJ2-3; 12 nucleotides agree with TRBD2. After removal of 0 bases from V and 1 base from J, the junction contained 6 bases not matched to a gene. CDR1 is SGHRS and CDR2 is YFSETQ in the germline V gene. The CDR3 is 18 residues long. The CDR3 loop reads CASSLGLAGGSRTDTQYF. CDR3 bases: TGCGCCAGCAGCTTGGGGCTAGCGGGAGGGTCTCGCACAGATACGCAGTATTTT.

The rearrangement joins TRBV6-4 to TRBJ2-7; 7 bases match TRBD2. In germline, CDR1 is MRHNA, CDR2 SNTAGT. Unmatched junction bases numbered 9, after V lost 6 bases and J lost 4 bases. This CDR3 is built from 14 residues. The CDR3 spells CASRGWREKYEQYF. DNA for the CDR3: TGTGCCAGCAGGGGCTGGCGGGAGAAATACGAGCAGTACTTC.

In nucleotides, the CDR3 is TGTGCCAGCAGCAAAAGACTAGCGGGGGCGCTCTATGCGGATACGCAGTATTTT. Its translation is CASSKRLAGALYADTQYF. This chain uses TRBV5-6 with TRBJ2-3; the match to TRBD2 covers 12 bases. CDR3 length: 18 residues. The trim removed 4 bases at V and 6 bases at J, leaving 15 bases unmatched. CDR1 is SGHDT and CDR2 is YYEEEE in the germline V gene. The full variable domain, completed using reference TRBV5-6 and TRBJ2-3, is DAGVTQSPTHLIKTRGQQVTLRCSPKSGHDTVSWYQQALGQGPQFIFQYYEEEERQRGNFPDRFSGHQFPNYSSELNVNALLLGDSALYLCASSKRLAGALYADTQYFGPGTRLTVL.

Points on this clone: At one of its ends the junction is not consistent with the germline gene, which may arise from a read error. V usage is TRBV11-3 and J usage is TRBJ2-3; D assignment may be TRBD1 or TRBD2 (5 bases each). Per the germline V gene, CDR1 is SGHNT and CDR2 is YENEEA. The CDR3 sequence is 14 residues long. The CDR3 spells CASSQVGADDRQYF. DNA for the CDR3: TGTGCCAGCAGCCAGGTCGGGGCAGACGATAGGCAGTATTTT.

The chain uses TRBV6-5 and TRBJ2-1; D not certain. Germline V gene lookup returns CDR1 MNHEY and CDR2 SVGAGI. With 0 bases removed from V and 6 bases from J, the gap between germline ends came to 9 bases. This CDR3 contains 14 residues. Written as DNA, the CDR3 is TGTGCCAGCAGTTACTCGTTGAGCGTCAATGAGCAGTTCTTC. This gives the protein CASSYSLSVNEQFF.

The genes are TRBV7-2 and TRBJ2-7, with a tentative D call TRBD1 (5 bases). V was pared by 6 bases and J by 0 bases, with 15 bases between. Germline-derived CDR1 and CDR2 are SGHTA and FQGNSA. The CDR3 is 15 residues long. The CDR3 here is CASSSRGPSSYEQYF. The CDR3 DNA reads as TGTGCCAGCAGTTCTAGGGGTCCCAGCTCCTACGAGCAGTACTTC.

This clone was counted a few times. V and J are TRBV6-5 and TRBJ1-2; D gene unclear. Between the trimmed V and J ends, which lost 6 bases and 4 bases, there was a span of 9 bases. CDR3 length: 12 amino acids. Germline assignment: CDR1 MNHEY and CDR2 SVGAGI. In nucleotides, the CDR3 is TGTGCCAGCAGCGCCAAGGGCTATGGCTACACCTTC. Protein product: CASSAKGYGYTF.

The V and J genes are TRBV6-5 and TRBJ2-3; D not certain. The CDR3 covers 14 residues. The germline CDR1 and CDR2 sequences are MNHEY and SVGAGI. Trimming stripped 3 bases from V and 3 bases from J, with 10 bases between. For the CDR3, the DNA is TGTGCCAGCAGTTATGACCTCGGTACAGATACGCAGTATTTT. Translated: CASSYDLGTDTQYF.

The DNA for the CDR3 is TGTGCCACCACCACGGGACGATCCGATACGCAGTATTTT. Translating gives CATTTGRSDTQYF. V is TRBV15 and J is TRBJ2-3; the D gene could be TRBD1 or TRBD2 (5 bases each). V lost 7 bases and J lost 6, with 14 bases in between. Germline CDR1 reads LNHNV; CDR2 reads YYDKDF (reference sequence). This CDR3 spans 13 amino acids. The full variable domain, with the rest looked up from reference TRBV15 and TRBJ2-3, is DAMVIQNPRYQVTQFGKPVTLSCSQTLNHNVMYWYQQKSSQAPKLLFHYYDKDFNNEADTPDNFQSRRPNTSFCFLDIRSPGLGDTAMYLCATTTGRSDTQYFGPGTRLTVL.

The table lists this clone with a few counts. The rearrangement joins TRBV27 to TRBJ1-6, with D uncertain. V lost 6 bases to trimming and J lost 10 bases, with 10 bases between them. The CDR3 contains 12 residues. Germline V gives CDR1 MNHEY, CDR2 SMNVEV (reference sequence). CDR3 in DNA: TGTGCCAGCAGGGGCCCAACCTCACCCCTCCACTTT. It specifies CASRGPTSPLHF.

The chain carries TRBV4-1 and TRBJ1-2; D might be TRBD1 (5 bases). Germline V gene sequence: CDR1 MGHRA, CDR2 YSYEKL. CDR3 length: 14 residues. The germline V and J ends were trimmed by 4 bases and 3 bases, with 12 bases remaining between them. For the CDR3, the DNA is TGCGCCAGCAGCCTACAGGTCCTAGACTATGGCTACACCTTC. Protein sequence: CASSLQVLDYGYTF.

V gene TRBV2 combines with J gene TRBJ1-5, with D unresolved. V gave up 3 bases and J gave up 4 bases, with 13 bases separating them. This CDR3 is built from 15 residues. Germline CDR1 SNHLY, CDR2 FYNNEI. The CDR3 loop is CASSDPGAGNQPQHF. The CDR3 DNA sequence: TGTGCCAGCAGTGACCCCGGCGCGGGAAATCAGCCCCAGCATTTT.

The CDR3 bases are TGCGCCAGCAGTCAATCCGGGGGGTCAAACTCTGGAAACACCATATATTTT. Its protein product is CASSQSGGSNSGNTIYF. This sequence joins TRBV23-1 and TRBJ1-3; TRBD1 is a possible D gene (5 bases). TRBV23-1 is an open reading frame, and its role is uncertain. The CDR3 covers 17 residues. V gave up 0 bases and J gave up 0 bases, with 12 bases separating them.

This clone occurred a few times. This chain uses TRBV29-1 with TRBJ1-4; TRBD1 is a possible D gene (6 bases). Germline V gives CDR1 SQVTM, CDR2 ANQGSEA. Trimming shortened V by 1 base and J by 1 base, and 13 bases separated the two germline ends. The CDR3 has 16 amino acids. CDR3 region: CSVEVTGAGTNEKLFF. The CDR3 DNA reads as TGCAGCGTTGAAGTCACGGGGGCTGGAACTAATGAAAAACTGTTTTTT.

This clone turned up a few times. The chain has TRBV10-3 and TRBJ1-6; perhaps TRBD1 as D (5 bases). The germline V gene has CDR1 ENHRY and CDR2 SYGVKD. V lost 11 bases and J 6 bases, leaving 11 bases between the germline ends. The CDR3 spans 12 residues. CDR3 in amino acids: CAGGGPNSPLHF. In DNA form, the CDR3 reads TGTGCCGGGGGAGGACCTAATTCACCCCTCCACTTT.

The chain is built from TRBV5-1 and TRBJ1-2; TRBD1 might be the D (6 bases). V was shortened by 2 bases and J by 3 bases, with 8 bases between the two germline ends. The CDR3 runs 13 residues. Germline-derived CDR1 and CDR2 are SGHRS and YFSETQ. The CDR3 DNA is TGCGCCAGCAGCTTACAGGGAGACTATGGCTACACCTTC. Translated: CASSLQGDYGYTF.

The chain links TRBV28 to TRBJ1-2, with 9 bases lining up with TRBD1. Losses at the gene ends were 6 bases for V and 6 bases for J; bases not matched to a gene: 5. The V gene's germline CDR1 is MDHEN and CDR2 SYDVKM. The CDR3 is 13 residues long. DNA for the CDR3: TGTGCCAGCAGCAAACAGGGGGCCCATGGCTACACCTTC. It codes for CASSKQGAHGYTF.

The V call is TRBV7-9, the J call TRBJ1-2; TRBD1 agrees at 9 bases. Germline CDR1 is SEHNR and CDR2 is FQNEAQ (reference sequence). The CDR3 has 15 amino acids. V was clipped by 5 bases and J by 8 bases; unmatched bases: 12. CDR3 loop: CASSPPNRGQRGYTF. CDR3 nucleotides: TGTGCCAGCAGCCCCCCCAACAGGGGGCAGCGAGGCTACACCTTC.